This entry lists 29 T cell receptor beta chains sequenced from one sample in a study of cytomegalovirus exposure and HLA in healthy donors. TCRdb keeps only in-frame clones here, not all; method: immunoSEQ multiplex PCR. The sample consists of some 77,000 clones, just under 95% of them appearing once. Sequenced material: PBMCs. These receptors originate from a man between 18 and 35 years old in good health and CMV-seropositive.

The chain employs TRBV2 and TRBJ2-7; 7 bases match TRBD2. Germline assignment: CDR1 SNHLY and CDR2 FYNNEI. V lost 3 bases and J lost 6; bases outside the gene matches: 11. The CDR3 loop spans 15 amino acids. The CDR3 loop is CASSDHSNLAVEQYF. DNA of the CDR3: TGTGCCAGCAGTGACCACAGCAATCTAGCGGTCGAGCAGTACTTC.

This rearrangement joins TRBV2 to TRBJ2-5; the match to TRBD2 covers 8 bases. The CDR3 is 14 residues long. Unmatched junction bases numbered 6, after V lost 8 bases and J lost 1 base. Germline CDR1 reads SNHLY; CDR2 reads FYNNEI. Here the CDR3 reads CASQREWSQETQYF. CDR3 DNA sequence: TGTGCCAGCCAGCGGGAGTGGTCCCAAGAGACCCAGTACTTC. The full variable domain, completed using reference TRBV2 and TRBJ2-5, is EPEVTQTPSHQVTQMGQEVILRCVPISNHLYFYWYRQILGQKVEFLVSFYNNEISEKSEIFDDQFSVERPDGSNFTLKIRSTKLEDSAMYFCASQREWSQETQYFGPGTRLLVL.

This clone was counted once. CDR3 region: CASSAWGQQETQYF. The CDR3 DNA reads as TGTGCCAGCAGTGCATGGGGACAGCAAGAGACCCAGTACTTC. The rearrangement uses TRBV2 and TRBJ2-5; 7 bases fit TRBD1. V lost 4 bases, J lost 2 bases, and 4 bases stayed unmatched. Germline V lookup: CDR1 SNHLY, CDR2 FYNNEI. This CDR3 is 14 amino acids long.

In nucleotides, the CDR3 is TGTGCCAGCGTTCAGGGTAGCTCCTACGAGCAGTACTTC. Translated, it gives CASVQGSSYEQYF. The J gene is TRBJ2-7, the V gene TRBV6-1; perhaps TRBD1 as D (5 bases). Germline CDR1 MNHNS, CDR2 SASEGT. The V end was cut by 8 bases, the J end by 0 bases, with 11 bases between. The CDR3 runs to 13 residues.

The CDR3 nucleotides read TGTGCCAGCACCCTTAGAAGGGCGGGGACAGCGGATTCACCCCTCCACTTT. Amino acids: CASTLRRAGTADSPLHF. This chain connects TRBV7-8 to TRBJ1-6; the match to TRBD1 covers 7 bases. The V gene end was trimmed by 7 bases and the J gene end by 8 bases; junction bases not matched to a gene: 17. The CDR3 has 17 residues. CDR1 and CDR2 from the germline V gene are SGHVS and FQNEAQ. Together with reference TRBV7-8 and TRBJ1-6, the CDR3 gives the full variable domain: GAGVSQSPRYKVAKRGQDVALRCDPISGHVSLFWYQQALGQGPEFLTYFQNEAQLDKSGLPSDRFFAERPEGSVSTLKIQRTQQEDSAVYLCASTLRRAGTADSPLHFGNGTRLTVT.

The chain is built from TRBV5-1 and TRBJ2-1; TRBD2 matches at 7 bases. The CDR3 length is 13 residues. V lost 1 base and J lost 8; bases outside the gene matches: 3. Germline-derived CDR1 and CDR2 are SGHRS and YFSETQ. The CDR3 region is CASSLFLADEQFF. CDR3 nucleotides: TGCGCCAGCAGCTTGTTCCTAGCGGATGAGCAGTTCTTC.

The rearrangement uses TRBV5-1 and TRBJ1-4; maybe TRBD1 (5 bases). Germline CDR1 and CDR2: SGHRS and YFSETQ. The V gene lost 3 bases and the J gene lost 0 bases, with 6 bases spanning the gap. This CDR3 has 14 amino acids. The CDR3 nucleotides read TGCGCCAGCAGCTCGACAGCAACTAATGAAAAACTGTTTTTT. Encoded protein: CASSSTATNEKLFF.

The rearrangement uses TRBV5-1 and TRBJ2-5; D remains unclear. Germline V gene lookup returns CDR1 SGHRS and CDR2 YFSETQ. This CDR3 has 13 amino acids. V was shortened by 0 bases and J by 3 bases, with 6 bases between the two germline ends. CDR3 sequence: CASSLAVKETQYF. As DNA, the CDR3 is TGCGCCAGCAGCTTGGCAGTAAAAGAGACCCAGTACTTC.

This chain joins TRBV2 and TRBJ2-1; 7 bases align to TRBD2. V lost 4 bases, J lost 6 bases, and 6 bases stayed unmatched. The CDR3 extends over 14 amino acids. The germline V gene encodes CDR1 SNHLY and CDR2 FYNNEI. CDR3 bases: TGTGCCAGCAGTGGAAGACTAGCTGTCAATGAGCAGTTCTTC. This sequence encodes CASSGRLAVNEQFF. The full variable domain, in which reference TRBV2 and TRBJ2-1 provide the parts outside the CDR3, is EPEVTQTPSHQVTQMGQEVILRCVPISNHLYFYWYRQILGQKVEFLVSFYNNEISEKSEIFDDQFSVERPDGSNFTLKIRSTKLEDSAMYFCASSGRLAVNEQFFGPGTRLTVL.

As DNA, the CDR3 is TGTGCCAGCAGCTTAGTGCTACAGGGTGAGGAGACCCAGTACTTC. Residues: CASSLVLQGEETQYF. V is TRBV7-7 and J is TRBJ2-5, with TRBD1 as a possible D gene (6 bases). V was shortened by 1 base and J by 5 bases, with 14 bases between the two germline ends. In germline, CDR1 is SSHAT, CDR2 FNYEAQ (reference sequence). The CDR3 runs to 15 residues.

V gene TRBV25-1 combines with J gene TRBJ2-7; 8 nucleotides agree with TRBD2. V trimming: 2 bases; J trimming: 1 base; junction bases outside the gene matches: 7. Germline lookup yields CDR1 MGHDK and CDR2 SYGVNS. The length of the CDR3 is 16 residues. CDR3 bases: TGTGCCAGCAGTGAAATAATCCCTAGCGGGTCCTACGAGCAGTACTTC. Amino acids: CASSEIIPSGSYEQYF.

This clone has only one observation. The V and J genes are TRBV4-1 and TRBJ2-6, with 8 bases identical to TRBD2. CDR3 length: 19 residues. Germline CDR1 MGHRA, CDR2 YSYEKL. V lost 1 base and J lost 4; bases outside the gene matches: 12. The CDR3 here is CASSQGGGRKLSGANVLTF. The CDR3 DNA reads as TGCGCCAGCAGCCAAGGTGGCGGGAGGAAACTTAGCGGGGCCAACGTCCTGACTTTC.

The chain is built from TRBV7-9 and TRBJ2-1; D might be TRBD1 (6 bases). The CDR3 is made up of 16 amino acids. Trimming took 5 bases from V and 0 from J, leaving 14 bases between them. Germline V CDR1 and CDR2: SEHNR, FQNEAQ (reference sequence). This CDR3 is CASSRRDTSSYNEQFF. CDR3 sequence (DNA): TGTGCCAGCAGCCGCCGGGACACCAGCTCCTACAATGAGCAGTTCTTC.

The V call is TRBV6-5, the J call TRBJ2-5, with D tentatively TRBD1 (6 bases). Deletions cut 2 bases from V and 6 bases from J, with 10 bases between. The length of the CDR3 is 13 residues. Germline-derived CDR1 and CDR2 are MNHEY and SVGAGI. The CDR3: CASSYGTTQTQYF. The CDR3 DNA reads as TGTGCCAGCAGTTACGGGACAACTCAGACCCAGTACTTC.

J is TRBJ1-4 and V is TRBV28, with D possibly being TRBD1 (5 bases). Germline CDR1 is MDHEN and CDR2 is SYDVKM. The CDR3 has 17 residues. Between the trimmed V and J ends, which lost 0 bases and 2 bases, there was a span of 13 bases. CDR3 nucleotides: TGTGCCAGCAGTTTATGGGGGGGAGGCGATACTAATGAAAAACTGTTTTTT. Its translation: CASSLWGGGDTNEKLFF.

This chain connects TRBV5-1 to TRBJ1-2; D gene uncertain. Germline CDR1 reads SGHRS; CDR2 reads YFSETQ. V lost 2 bases to trimming and J lost 0 bases, with 11 bases between them. CDR3 length: 15 residues. DNA of the CDR3: TGCGCCAGCAGCTTACACAGACCGTCTAACTATGGCTACACCTTC. Its protein product is CASSLHRPSNYGYTF.

The chain joins TRBV5-1 to TRBJ2-1; a weak D match, TRBD1 (6 bases). The germline gives CDR1 SGHRS, CDR2 YFSETQ. V was cut by 0 bases and J by 6 bases, with 10 bases left in between. CDR3 length equals 14 residues. The CDR3 region has the DNA TGCGCCAGCAGCTTGGGGGGGCCAGCCAATGAGCAGTTCTTC. As protein: CASSLGGPANEQFF.

This chain connects TRBV11-1 to TRBJ2-2; 7 bases agree with TRBD1. Germline V gene sequence: CDR1 SGHAT, CDR2 FQDESV (reference sequence). V lost 7 bases to trimming and J lost 0 bases; unmatched junction nucleotides: 5. The CDR3 runs 15 residues. The DNA for the CDR3 is TGTGCCAGCACGAGAGGACAGGCGAACACCGGGGAGCTGTTTTTT. Encoded protein: CASTRGQANTGELFF. The full variable domain, in which reference TRBV11-1 and TRBJ2-2 provide the parts outside the CDR3, is EAEVAQSPRYKITEKSQAVAFWCDPISGHATLYWYRQILGQGPELLVQFQDESVVDDSQLPKDRFSAERLKGVDSTLKIQPAELGDSAMYLCASTRGQANTGELFFGEGSRLTVL.

The chain links TRBV7-8 to TRBJ2-3; no firm D call. Germline V CDR1 and CDR2: SGHVS, FQNEAQ. With 5 bases removed from V and 0 bases from J, the gap between germline ends came to 15 bases. The CDR3 covers 16 residues. CDR3 in DNA: TGTGCCAGCAGCCCCCACTCCACTTATAGCACAGATACGCAGTATTTT. This gives the protein CASSPHSTYSTDTQYF.

This clone has more than one count but fewer than ten. The chain links TRBV27 to TRBJ2-1; D may be TRBD1 (6 bases). V lost 7 bases and J lost 0, with 13 bases in between. The germline V gene has CDR1 MNHEY and CDR2 SMNVEV (reference sequence). This CDR3 has 15 amino acids. The CDR3 region has the DNA TGTGCCAGCACTACAGGGTCGAGCTCCTACAATGAGCAGTTCTTC. Translating it yields CASTTGSSSYNEQFF.

The chain employs TRBV7-9 and TRBJ2-1, with D possibly being TRBD1 (6 bases). The V and J ends lost 1 base and 3 bases respectively, with 13 bases between them. Germline V gives CDR1 SEHNR, CDR2 FQNEAQ (reference sequence). This CDR3 has 16 amino acids. This CDR3 is CASSLGNTGRYNEQFF. For the CDR3, the DNA is TGTGCCAGCAGCTTAGGGAATACAGGGCGCTACAATGAGCAGTTCTTC.

This sequence joins TRBV5-1 and TRBJ2-5; D uncertain. V was cut by 1 base and J by 3 bases, with 10 bases left in between. Germline V gene data show CDR1 as SGHRS and CDR2 as YFSETQ. The CDR3 has 14 amino acids. The CDR3 reads CASSLFPSEETQYF. The CDR3 nucleotides are TGCGCCAGCAGCTTGTTTCCCTCCGAAGAGACCCAGTACTTC.

This rearrangement joins TRBV7-6 to TRBJ2-1, with 7 bases aligning to TRBD1. V shed 5 bases and J 4 bases; nucleotides not matched to a gene: 11. Germline CDR1 and CDR2: SGHVS and FNYEAQ. The CDR3 has 16 amino acids. As DNA, the CDR3 is TGTGCCAGCAGCCAACCCGGGACAGACATGTACAATGAGCAGTTCTTC. This translates into CASSQPGTDMYNEQFF.

J is TRBJ2-3 and V is TRBV4-1; D may be TRBD2 (5 bases). Germline CDR1 MGHRA, CDR2 YSYEKL. The CDR3 extends over 16 amino acids. V lost 4 bases and J 3 bases, leaving 17 bases between the germline ends. In DNA form, the CDR3 reads TGCGCCAGCAGCCCCGGACGCGGGTTGTCGACAGATACGCAGTATTTT. Translating it yields CASSPGRGLSTDTQYF.

The J gene is TRBJ1-4, the V gene TRBV6-6; D might be TRBD1 (6 bases). The germline V gene has CDR1 MNHNY and CDR2 SVGAGI (reference sequence). V gave up 6 bases and J gave up 3 bases, with 14 bases separating them. This CDR3 spans 15 amino acids. In DNA form, the CDR3 reads TGTGCCAGCAGCCGAGAACAGGGAGCTAATGAAAAACTGTTTTTT. Translating gives CASSREQGANEKLFF.

The rearrangement joins TRBV5-1 to TRBJ1-1, with D perhaps TRBD1 (5 bases). Trimming shortened V by 7 bases and J by 2 bases, and 12 bases separated the two germline ends. This CDR3 spans 13 amino acids. Germline CDR1 SGHRS, CDR2 YFSETQ. Here the CDR3 reads CASQGEPNTEAFF. The CDR3 nucleotides are TGCGCCAGCCAAGGGGAACCAAACACTGAAGCTTTCTTT.

This chain joins TRBV5-4 and TRBJ2-5; TRBD2 agrees at 13 bases. The germline V gene has CDR1 SGHNT and CDR2 YYREEE (reference sequence). The CDR3 has 16 residues. J lost 4 bases, V lost 3 bases, and 6 bases had no gene match. CDR3 nucleotides: TGTGCCAGCAGCTCCGGACTAGCGGGAGTGAGAGAGACCCAGTACTTC. Its translation: CASSSGLAGVRETQYF.

The chain uses TRBV29-1 and TRBJ2-1, with 7 positions matching TRBD1. The CDR3 loop spans 14 amino acids. J lost 4 bases, V lost 7 bases, and 10 bases had no gene match. Per the germline V gene, CDR1 is SQVTM and CDR2 is ANQGSEA. This chain's CDR3 is CSGGGQASYNEQFF. The CDR3 DNA reads as TGCAGCGGAGGCGGACAGGCATCTTACAATGAGCAGTTCTTC.

This sequence joins TRBV10-3 and TRBJ2-7; 9 positions match TRBD2. This CDR3 spans 17 amino acids. The junction had 13 bases not matched to a gene; V was cut back by 0 bases and J by 7 bases. CDR1 is ENHRY, CDR2 SYGVKD, per germline. CDR3 DNA sequence: TGTGCCATCAGTGAGTCTTCCCGCGGGGGGGAGTACGGAGAGCAGTACTTC. Its translation: CAISESSRGGEYGEQYF.